This T cell receptor beta chain was recovered during a study of shared clonotypes between healthy human individuals. Turning to this clone: As yet, its antigen is unknown.

The CDR3 runs 15 residues. The germline CDR1 and CDR2 sequences are SSHAT and FNYEAQ (reference sequence). The trim removed 5 bases at V and 3 bases at J, leaving 7 bases unmatched. Sorted-subset replicate PCR reactions contained approximately 190 ng DNA, corresponding to tens of thousands of T cell genomes. As originally analysed: ImmunoSEQ output held junction-only sequences without quality scores, so filtering differed. Assay: immunoSEQ multiplex PCR; the TCRdb copy retains only in-frame clones and omits some. That table gives V, J and clone size, and the DNA gave D and trimming. The table has around 990,000 clones, 60% to 85% seen once; the top ten hold over 0.8%. Study-wide results and caveats: Limited genetic and exposure-history diversity came from having few donors. Researchers sampled blood only, noting tissue repertoires likely differ.

This rearrangement joins TRBV7-7 to TRBJ2-5; TRBD2 aligns across 9 bases. The source material was memory CD4+ T cells from PBMCs. Subset defined: CD45RA-negative fraction. The source is a man aged 18-30 years in good health. Some clones in this sample may be carry-over from other donors' samples. CDR3 sequence reads: CASSALAGGEETQYF. DNA for the CDR3: TGTGCCAGCAGCGCACTAGCGGGTGGGGAAGAGACCCAGTACTTC. Variable domain in full (rest from reference TRBV7-7 and TRBJ2-5): GAGVSQSPRYKVTKRGQDVTLRCDPISSHATLYWYQQALGQGPEFLTYFNYEAQPDKSGLPSDRFSAERPEGSISTLTIQRTEQRDSAMYRCASSALAGGEETQYFGPGTRLLVL.